Below, one T cell receptor beta chain is given with its context. The antigen remains unidentified. Repertoires were generated with immunoSEQ multiplex PCR, while TCRdb's copy carries only in-frame clones and drops some. This sample has tens of thousands of clones; roughly 88% occur once, and the top ten carry approximately 1.3%. These data are taken from a study of graft-versus-host responses after intestinal transplantation. Study in general: Anti-thymocyte globulin induction was given to all recipients, followed by tacrolimus and steroids for two to four years. Study-wide results and limits: Those patients showing graft-donor T cell macrochimerism displayed high graft-versus-host to host-versus-graft clonal ratios in allografts.

The CDR3 sequence is 15 residues long. Germline lookup yields CDR1 MGHRA and CDR2 YSYEKL. The V and J ends lost 0 bases and 6 bases respectively, with 12 bases between them. V and J are TRBV4-1 and TRBJ2-1, with D perhaps matching TRBD1 (5 bases). The receptor comes from a human donor who received an intestinal transplant. The starting material was unstimulated CD8+ T cells sorted from spleen or lymph node cells, obtained before intestinal transplant. The CDR3 coding sequence is TGCGCCAGCAGCCAAGATCGGTGGCAGGGCAATGAGCAGTTCTTC. Protein: CASSQDRWQGNEQFF.